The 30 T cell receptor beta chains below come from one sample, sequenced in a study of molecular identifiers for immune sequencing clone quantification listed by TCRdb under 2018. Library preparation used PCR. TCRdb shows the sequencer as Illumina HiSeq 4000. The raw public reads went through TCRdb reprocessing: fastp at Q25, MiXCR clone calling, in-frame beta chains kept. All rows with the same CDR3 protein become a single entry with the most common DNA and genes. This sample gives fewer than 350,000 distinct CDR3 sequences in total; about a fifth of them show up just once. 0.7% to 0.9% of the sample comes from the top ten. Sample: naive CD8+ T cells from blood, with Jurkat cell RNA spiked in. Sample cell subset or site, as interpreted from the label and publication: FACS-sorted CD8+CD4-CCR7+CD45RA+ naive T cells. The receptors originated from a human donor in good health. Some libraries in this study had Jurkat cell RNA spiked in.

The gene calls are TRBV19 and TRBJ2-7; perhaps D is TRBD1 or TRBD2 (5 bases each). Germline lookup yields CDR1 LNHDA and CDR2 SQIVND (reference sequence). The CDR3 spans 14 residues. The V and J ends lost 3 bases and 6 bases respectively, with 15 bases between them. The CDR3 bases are TGTGCCAGTAGTATCAGGATGGGGGACCCCGAGCAGTACTTC. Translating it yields CASSIRMGDPEQYF.

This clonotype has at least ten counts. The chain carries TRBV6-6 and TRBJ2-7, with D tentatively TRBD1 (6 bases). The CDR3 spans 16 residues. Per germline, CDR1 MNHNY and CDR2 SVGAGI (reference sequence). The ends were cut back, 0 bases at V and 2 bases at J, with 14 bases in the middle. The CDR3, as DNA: TGTGCCAGCAGTTACTCGAAAAGCAGGGGCACCTACGAGCAGTACTTC. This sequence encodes CASSYSKSRGTYEQYF.

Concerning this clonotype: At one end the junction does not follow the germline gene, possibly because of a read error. The CDR3 coding sequence is TGCAGTGCTAGACCTGGGGAAAAACTGGTTTTT. Protein sequence: CSARPGEKLVF. V is TRBV20-1 and J is TRBJ1-4; D is uncertain. Germline CDR1 and CDR2: DFQATT and SNEGSKA (reference sequence). CDR3 length: 11 residues.

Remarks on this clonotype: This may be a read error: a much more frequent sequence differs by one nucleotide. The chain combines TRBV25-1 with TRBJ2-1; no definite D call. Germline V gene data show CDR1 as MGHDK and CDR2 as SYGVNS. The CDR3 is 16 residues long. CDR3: CASSRQRTASYNEQLF. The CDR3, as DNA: TGTGCCAGCAGTAGACAACGGACGGCGTCCTACAATGAGCAGCTCTTC.

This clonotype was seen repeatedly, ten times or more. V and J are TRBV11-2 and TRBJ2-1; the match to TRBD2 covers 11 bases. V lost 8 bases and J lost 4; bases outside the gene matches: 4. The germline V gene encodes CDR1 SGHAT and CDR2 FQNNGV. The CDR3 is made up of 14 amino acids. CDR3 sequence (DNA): TGTGCCAGCGGAACTAGCGGGAGATACAATGAGCAGTTCTTC. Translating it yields CASGTSGRYNEQFF.

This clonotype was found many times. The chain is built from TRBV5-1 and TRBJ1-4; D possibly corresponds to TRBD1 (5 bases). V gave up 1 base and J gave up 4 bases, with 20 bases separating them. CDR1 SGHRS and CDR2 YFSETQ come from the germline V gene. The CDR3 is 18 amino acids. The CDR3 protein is CASSLTGTPGVVNEKLFF. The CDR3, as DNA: TGCGCCAGCAGCTTGACCGGGACCCCAGGAGTGGTTAATGAAAAACTGTTTTTT.

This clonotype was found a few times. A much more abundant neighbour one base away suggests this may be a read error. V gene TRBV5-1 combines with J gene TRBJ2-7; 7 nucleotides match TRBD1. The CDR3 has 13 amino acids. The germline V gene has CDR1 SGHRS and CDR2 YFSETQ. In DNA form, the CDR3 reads TGCGCCAGCAGCCTGGGGACAGCCTACGGGCAGTACTTC. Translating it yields CASSLGTAYGQYF.

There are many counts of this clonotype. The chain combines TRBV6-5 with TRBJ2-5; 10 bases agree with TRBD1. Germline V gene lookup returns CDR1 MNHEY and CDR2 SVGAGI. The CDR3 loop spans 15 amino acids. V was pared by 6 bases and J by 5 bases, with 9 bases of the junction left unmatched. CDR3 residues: CASSYRDRGGETQYF. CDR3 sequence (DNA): TGTGCCAGCAGCTACCGGGACAGGGGTGGTGAGACCCAGTACTTC.

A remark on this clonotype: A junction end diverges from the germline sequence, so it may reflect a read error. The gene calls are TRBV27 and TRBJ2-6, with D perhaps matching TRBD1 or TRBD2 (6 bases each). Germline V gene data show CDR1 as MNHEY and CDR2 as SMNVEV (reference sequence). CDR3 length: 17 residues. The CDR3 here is CASSLKGGLSGANVPTF. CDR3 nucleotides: TGTGCCAGCAGTTTAAAGGGGGGCCTCTCTGGGGCCAACGTCCCGACTTTC.

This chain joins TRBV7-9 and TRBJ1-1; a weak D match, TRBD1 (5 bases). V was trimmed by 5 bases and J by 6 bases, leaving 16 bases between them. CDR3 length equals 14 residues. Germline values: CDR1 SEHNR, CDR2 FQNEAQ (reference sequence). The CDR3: CASSPGAPRPEAFF. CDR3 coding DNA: TGTGCCAGCAGCCCTGGGGCACCGCGCCCTGAAGCTTTCTTT.

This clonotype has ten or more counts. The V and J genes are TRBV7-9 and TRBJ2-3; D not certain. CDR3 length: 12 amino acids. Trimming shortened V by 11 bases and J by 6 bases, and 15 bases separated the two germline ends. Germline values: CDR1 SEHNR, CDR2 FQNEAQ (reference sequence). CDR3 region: CAYDLILDTQYF. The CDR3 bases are TGTGCCTACGACTTAATTCTCGATACGCAGTATTTT.

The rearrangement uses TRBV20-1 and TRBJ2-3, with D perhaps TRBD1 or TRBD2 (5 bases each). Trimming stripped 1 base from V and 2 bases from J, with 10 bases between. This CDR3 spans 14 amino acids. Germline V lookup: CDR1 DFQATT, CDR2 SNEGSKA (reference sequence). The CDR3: CSARGEGPTDTQYF. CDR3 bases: TGCAGTGCTAGAGGCGAGGGGCCCACAGATACGCAGTATTTT.

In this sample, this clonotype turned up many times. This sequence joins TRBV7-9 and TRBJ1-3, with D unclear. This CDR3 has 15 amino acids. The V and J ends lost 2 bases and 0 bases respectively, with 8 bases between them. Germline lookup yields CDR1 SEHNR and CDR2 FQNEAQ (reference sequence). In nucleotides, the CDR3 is TGTGCCAGCAGCTTAAGTCGAGGCTCTGGAAACACCATATATTTT. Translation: CASSLSRGSGNTIYF.

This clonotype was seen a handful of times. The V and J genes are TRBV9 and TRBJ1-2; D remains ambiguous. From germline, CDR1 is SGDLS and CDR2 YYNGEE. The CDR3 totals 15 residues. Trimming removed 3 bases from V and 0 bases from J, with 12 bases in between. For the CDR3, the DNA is TGTGCCAGCAGCGCTGACGGCTGGACTAACTATGGCTACACCTTC. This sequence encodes CASSADGWTNYGYTF.

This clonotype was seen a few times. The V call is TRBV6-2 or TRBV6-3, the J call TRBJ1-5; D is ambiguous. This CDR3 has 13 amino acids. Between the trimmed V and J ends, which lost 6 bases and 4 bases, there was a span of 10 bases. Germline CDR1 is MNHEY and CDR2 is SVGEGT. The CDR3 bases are TGTGCCAGCAGCGTCTGGGGAAATCAGCCCCAGCATTTT. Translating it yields CASSVWGNQPQHF.

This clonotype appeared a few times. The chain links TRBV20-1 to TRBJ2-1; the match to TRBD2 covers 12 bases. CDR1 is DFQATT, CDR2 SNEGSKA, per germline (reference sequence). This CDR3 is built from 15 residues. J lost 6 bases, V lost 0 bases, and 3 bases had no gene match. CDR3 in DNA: TGCAGTGCTAGAGATGGACTAGCGGGAAGCAATGAGCAGTTCTTC. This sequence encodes CSARDGLAGSNEQFF.

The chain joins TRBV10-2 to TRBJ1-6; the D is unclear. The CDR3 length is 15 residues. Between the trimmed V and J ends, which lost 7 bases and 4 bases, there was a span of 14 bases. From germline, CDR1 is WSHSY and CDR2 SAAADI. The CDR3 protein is CASNSLAGYNSPLHF. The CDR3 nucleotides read TGCGCCAGCAACTCACTCGCCGGTTATAATTCACCCCTCCACTTT.

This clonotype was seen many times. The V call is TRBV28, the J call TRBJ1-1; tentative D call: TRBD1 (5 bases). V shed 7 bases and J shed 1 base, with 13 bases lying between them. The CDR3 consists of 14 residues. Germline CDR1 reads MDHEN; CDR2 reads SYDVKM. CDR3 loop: CASTTGWENTEAFF. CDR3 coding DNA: TGTGCCAGCACCACAGGATGGGAGAACACTGAAGCTTTCTTT.

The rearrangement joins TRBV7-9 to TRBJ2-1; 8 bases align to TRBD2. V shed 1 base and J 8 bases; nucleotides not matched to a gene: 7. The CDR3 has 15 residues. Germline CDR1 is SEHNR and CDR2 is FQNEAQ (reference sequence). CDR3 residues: CASSLGGTSYDEQFF. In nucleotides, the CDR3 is TGTGCCAGCAGCTTAGGGGGGACTAGTTATGATGAGCAGTTCTTC.

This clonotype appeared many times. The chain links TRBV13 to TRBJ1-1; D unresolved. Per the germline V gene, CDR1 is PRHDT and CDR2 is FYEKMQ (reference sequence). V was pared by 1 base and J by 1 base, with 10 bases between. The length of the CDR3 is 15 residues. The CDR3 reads CASSLVGQANTEAFF. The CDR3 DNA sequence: TGTGCCAGCAGCTTAGTAGGGCAGGCGAACACTGAAGCTTTCTTT.

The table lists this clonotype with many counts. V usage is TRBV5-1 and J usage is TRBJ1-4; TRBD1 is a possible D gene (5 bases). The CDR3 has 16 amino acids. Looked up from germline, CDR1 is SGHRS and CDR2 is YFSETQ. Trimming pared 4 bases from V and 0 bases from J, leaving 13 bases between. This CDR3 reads CASSGGAGATNEKLFF. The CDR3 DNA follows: TGCGCCAGCAGCGGCGGGGCAGGCGCAACTAATGAAAAACTGTTTTTT.

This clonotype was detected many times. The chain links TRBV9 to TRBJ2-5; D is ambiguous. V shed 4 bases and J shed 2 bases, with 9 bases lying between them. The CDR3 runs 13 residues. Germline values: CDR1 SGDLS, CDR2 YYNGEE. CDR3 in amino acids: CASSPIVQETQYF. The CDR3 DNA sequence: TGTGCCAGCAGCCCGATCGTACAAGAGACCCAGTACTTC.

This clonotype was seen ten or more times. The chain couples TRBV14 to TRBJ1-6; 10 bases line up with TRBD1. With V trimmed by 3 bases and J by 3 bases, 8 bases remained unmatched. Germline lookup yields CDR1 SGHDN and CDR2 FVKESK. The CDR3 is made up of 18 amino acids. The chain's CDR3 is CASSHETGGAFYNSPLHF. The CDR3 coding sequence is TGTGCCAGCAGCCATGAGACAGGGGGCGCTTTCTATAATTCACCCCTCCACTTT.

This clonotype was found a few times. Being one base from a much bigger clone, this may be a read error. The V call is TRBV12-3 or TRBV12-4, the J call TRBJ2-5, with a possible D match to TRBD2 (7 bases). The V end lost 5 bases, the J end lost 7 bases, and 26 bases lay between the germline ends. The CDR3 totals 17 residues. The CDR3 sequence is CASSLPRGAGPKGTQYF. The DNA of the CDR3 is TGTGCCAGCAGTCTCCCCCGGGGGGCCGGTCCCAAAGGGACCCAGTACTTC.

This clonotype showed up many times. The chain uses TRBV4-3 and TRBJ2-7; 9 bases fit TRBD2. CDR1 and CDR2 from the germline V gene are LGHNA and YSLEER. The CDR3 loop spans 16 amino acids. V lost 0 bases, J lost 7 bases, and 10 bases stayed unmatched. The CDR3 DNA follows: TGCGCCAGCAGCCAAGACCGCCTAGCGGGGAATGGAGAGCAGTACTTC. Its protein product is CASSQDRLAGNGEQYF.

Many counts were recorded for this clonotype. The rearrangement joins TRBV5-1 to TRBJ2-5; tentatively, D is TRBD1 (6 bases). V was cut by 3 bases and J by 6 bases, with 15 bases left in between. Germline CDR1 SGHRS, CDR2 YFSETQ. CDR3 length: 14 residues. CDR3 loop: CASSYDGGAQTQYF. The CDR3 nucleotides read TGCGCCAGCAGCTATGATGGGGGCGCGCAGACCCAGTACTTC.

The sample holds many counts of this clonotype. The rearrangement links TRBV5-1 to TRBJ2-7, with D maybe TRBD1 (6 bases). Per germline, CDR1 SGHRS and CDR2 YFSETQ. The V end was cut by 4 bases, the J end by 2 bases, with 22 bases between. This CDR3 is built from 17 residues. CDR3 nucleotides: TGCGCCAGCAGCCCATTCCCGGGACACCAAATAGCCTACGAGCAGTACTTC. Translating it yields CASSPFPGHQIAYEQYF. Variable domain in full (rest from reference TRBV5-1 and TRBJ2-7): KAGVTQTPRYLIKTRGQQVTLSCSPISGHRSVSWYQQTPGQGLQFLFEYFSETQRNKGNFPGRFSGRQFSNSRSEMNVSTLELGDSALYLCASSPFPGHQIAYEQYFGPGTRLTVT.

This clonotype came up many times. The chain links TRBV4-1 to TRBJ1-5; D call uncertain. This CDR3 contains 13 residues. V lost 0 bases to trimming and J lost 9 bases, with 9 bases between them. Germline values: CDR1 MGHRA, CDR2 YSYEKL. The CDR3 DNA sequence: TGCGCCAGCAGCCAAGACTGGGGTGGGCCCCAGCATTTT. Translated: CASSQDWGGPQHF.

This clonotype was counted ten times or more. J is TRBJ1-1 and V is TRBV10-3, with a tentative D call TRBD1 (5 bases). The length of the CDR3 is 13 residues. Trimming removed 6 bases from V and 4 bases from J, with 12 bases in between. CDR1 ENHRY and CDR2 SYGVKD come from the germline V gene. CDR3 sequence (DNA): TGTGCCATCAGATTCGGGGGAGGCACTGAAGCTTTCTTT. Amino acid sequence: CAIRFGGGTEAFF.

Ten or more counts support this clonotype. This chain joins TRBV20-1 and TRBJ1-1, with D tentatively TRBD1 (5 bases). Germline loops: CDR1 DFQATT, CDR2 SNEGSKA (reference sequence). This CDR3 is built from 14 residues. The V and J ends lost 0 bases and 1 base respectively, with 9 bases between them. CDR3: CSARDRQGNTEAFF. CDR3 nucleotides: TGCAGTGCTAGAGATCGTCAGGGGAACACTGAAGCTTTCTTT.